This is a list of T cell receptor beta chains from one sample in a study of shared T cell receptors in the human thymus. Data came from immunoSEQ multiplex PCR; TCRdb stores just in-frame clones and leaves some out. Of more than 300,000 clones in the sample, 95% were seen once. The sequenced sample consisted of thymocytes. The receptors come from a human donor. Both conserved end residues are part of each CDR3. Each record gives: clone size, D gene, V gene, J gene, CDR3 protein, CDR3 DNA. A D gene is named only where the DNA matches it firmly. The size field is filled for only some rows; it gives once, few, many or a size class.

abundance: NA; d_gene: TRBD1; v_gene: TRBV4-2; j_gene: TRBJ2-2; CDR3aa: CASSQTGQGLGDRLTGELFF; CDR3nt: TGTGCCAGCAGCCAAACCGGACAGGGGCTGGGGGACCGACTTACCGGGGAGCTGTTTTTT
abundance: NA; d_gene: TRBD2; v_gene: TRBV13; j_gene: TRBJ2-1; CDR3aa: CASSLGGLDYNEQFF; CDR3nt: TGTGCCAGCAGCTTAGGTGGACTAGACTACAATGAGCAGTTCTTC
abundance: NA; d_gene: TRBD1; v_gene: TRBV5-1; j_gene: TRBJ1-1; CDR3aa: CASSVTGAGTEAFF; CDR3nt: TGCGCCAGCAGCGTGACAGGGGCGGGCACTGAAGCTTTCTTT
abundance: NA; d_gene: NA; v_gene: TRBV7-8; j_gene: TRBJ2-7; CDR3aa: CASSPRGGPYYEQYF; CDR3nt: TGTGCCAGCAGCCCCAGAGGAGGACCGTACTACGAGCAGTACTTC
abundance: once; d_gene: NA; v_gene: TRBV28; j_gene: TRBJ2-1; CDR3aa: CASSSGPSSYNEQFF; CDR3nt: TGTGCCAGCAGTTCCGGGCCAAGCTCCTACAATGAGCAGTTCTTC
abundance: NA; d_gene: NA; v_gene: TRBV25-1; j_gene: TRBJ2-5; CDR3aa: CASRTRSLLGETQYF; CDR3nt: TGTGCCAGCAGGACCAGGTCCCTCCTGGGGGAGACCCAGTACTTC
abundance: NA; d_gene: NA; v_gene: TRBV10-1; j_gene: TRBJ2-1; CDR3aa: CASSESRGSSYNEQFF; CDR3nt: TGCGCCAGCAGTGAGTCGAGGGGGAGCTCCTACAATGAGCAGTTCTTC
abundance: NA; d_gene: TRBD2; v_gene: TRBV9; j_gene: TRBJ2-3; CDR3aa: CASSVGARAGGADTQYF; CDR3nt: TGTGCCAGCAGCGTAGGGGCGAGAGCGGGAGGGGCAGATACGCAGTATTTT
abundance: NA; d_gene: TRBD1; v_gene: TRBV5-1; j_gene: TRBJ2-3; CDR3aa: CASSPMDRLFGLAQYF; CDR3nt: TGCGCCAGCTCTCCTATGGACAGGCTTTTCGGCCTTGCGCAGTATTTT
abundance: NA; d_gene: TRBD1; v_gene: TRBV19; j_gene: TRBJ1-5; CDR3aa: CASKSQTGTYSNQPQHF; CDR3nt: TGTGCCAGTAAATCCCAGACAGGGACTTATAGCAATCAGCCCCAGCATTTT
abundance: NA; d_gene: NA; v_gene: TRBV9; j_gene: TRBJ2-7; CDR3aa: CASSAKSSYEQYF; CDR3nt: TGTGCCAGCAGCGCTAAGAGCTCCTACGAGCAGTACTTC
abundance: NA; d_gene: NA; v_gene: TRBV25-1; j_gene: TRBJ2-7; CDR3aa: CASSEYEYSPYEQYF; CDR3nt: TGTGCCAGCAGTGAATATGAGTACAGCCCCTACGAGCAGTACTTC
abundance: NA; d_gene: NA; v_gene: TRBV5-4; j_gene: TRBJ2-1; CDR3aa: CASSTSIGSYNEQFF; CDR3nt: TGTGCCAGCAGCACATCTATAGGCTCCTACAATGAGCAGTTCTTC
abundance: NA; d_gene: TRBD2; v_gene: TRBV5-1; j_gene: TRBJ2-2; CDR3aa: CASSWSASGSNTGELFF; CDR3nt: TGCGCCAGCAGCTGGAGCGCTAGCGGTTCGAACACCGGGGAGCTGTTTTTT
abundance: NA; d_gene: NA; v_gene: TRBV18; j_gene: TRBJ1-4; CDR3aa: CASSPLQDEKLFF; CDR3nt: TGTGCCAGCTCACCACTCCAAGATGAAAAACTGTTTTTT
abundance: few; d_gene: NA; v_gene: TRBV5-8; j_gene: TRBJ1-5; CDR3aa: CASSSKSGERHF; CDR3nt: TGTGCCAGCAGCTCCAAATCAGGGGAAAGGCATTTT
abundance: NA; d_gene: NA; v_gene: TRBV4-3; j_gene: TRBJ2-2; CDR3aa: CASSQDAVGVDGELFF; CDR3nt: TGCGCCAGCAGCCAAGACGCGGTGGGGGTGGACGGGGAGCTGTTTTTT
abundance: NA; d_gene: TRBD2; v_gene: TRBV19; j_gene: TRBJ2-7; CDR3aa: CASSRGASGSPYEQYF; CDR3nt: TGTGCCAGTAGTAGGGGGGCTAGCGGGAGTCCCTACGAGCAGTACTTC
abundance: once; d_gene: NA; v_gene: TRBV29-1; j_gene: TRBJ2-3; CDR3aa: CSVDRGNTDTHYF; CDR3nt: TGCAGCGTTGACAGGGGTAACACAGATACGCATTATTTT
abundance: NA; d_gene: NA; v_gene: TRBV19; j_gene: TRBJ1-1; CDR3aa: CASIRGGNTEAFF; CDR3nt: TGTGCCAGTATTAGGGGGGGGAACACTGAAGCTTTCTTT
abundance: NA; d_gene: NA; v_gene: TRBV19; j_gene: TRBJ1-3; CDR3aa: CASSGGNSGNTIYF; CDR3nt: TGTGCCAGTTCCGGTGGCAACTCTGGAAACACCATATATTTT
abundance: NA; d_gene: TRBD2; v_gene: TRBV7-2; j_gene: TRBJ2-1; CDR3aa: CASSPPAKRDTAYNEQFF; CDR3nt: TGTGCCAGCAGCCCCCCCGCCAAGCGGGATACTGCCTACAATGAGCAGTTCTTC
abundance: NA; d_gene: TRBD1; v_gene: TRBV28; j_gene: TRBJ1-2; CDR3aa: CASTKGAGGYTF; CDR3nt: TGTGCCAGCACCAAGGGGGCGGGCGGCTACACCTTC
abundance: NA; d_gene: TRBD1; v_gene: TRBV27; j_gene: TRBJ1-5; CDR3aa: CASSLSAWVAGTGGGSQPQHF; CDR3nt: TGTGCCAGCAGTTTATCTGCGTGGGTGGCCGGGACAGGGGGAGGTAGTCAGCCCCAGCATTTT
abundance: NA; d_gene: TRBD2; v_gene: TRBV9; j_gene: TRBJ2-7; CDR3aa: CASSLGLAWWEQYF; CDR3nt: TGTGCCAGCAGCCTTGGACTAGCGTGGTGGGAGCAGTACTTC
abundance: NA; d_gene: TRBD2; v_gene: TRBV7-9; j_gene: TRBJ2-3; CDR3aa: CASSPLAGGPDTQYF; CDR3nt: TGTGCCAGCAGCCCGCTAGCGGGAGGGCCCGATACGCAGTATTTT
abundance: NA; d_gene: TRBD2; v_gene: TRBV29-1; j_gene: TRBJ2-3; CDR3aa: CSVIAGTTDTQYF; CDR3nt: TGCAGCGTGATAGCGGGAACGACAGATACGCAGTATTTT
abundance: NA; d_gene: NA; v_gene: TRBV10-3; j_gene: TRBJ1-2; CDR3aa: CAISRPFLSGGISDYGYTF; CDR3nt: TGTGCCATCAGTAGACCTTTCCTTTCTGGGGGGATAAGTGACTATGGCTACACCTTC
abundance: NA; d_gene: NA; v_gene: TRBV7-3; j_gene: TRBJ2-2; CDR3aa: CASSPFWGGVNTGELFF; CDR3nt: TGTGCCAGCAGCCCCTTTTGGGGCGGGGTCAACACCGGGGAGCTGTTTTTT
abundance: NA; d_gene: NA; v_gene: TRBV1; j_gene: TRBJ1-1; CDR3aa: CTSSQDQGNTEAFF; CDR3nt: TGCACCAGCAGCCAAGATCAGGGCAACACTGAAGCTTTCTTT
abundance: NA; d_gene: NA; v_gene: TRBV27; j_gene: TRBJ1-1; CDR3aa: CASRRVVRNTEAFF; CDR3nt: TGTGCCAGCAGAAGGGTGGTAAGGAACACTGAAGCTTTCTTT
abundance: NA; d_gene: TRBD2; v_gene: TRBV5-6; j_gene: TRBJ2-1; CDR3aa: CASSLRTSGLPTGYNEQFF; CDR3nt: TGTGCCAGCAGCTTGCGCACTAGCGGACTACCAACGGGCTACAATGAGCAGTTCTTC
abundance: NA; d_gene: TRBD2; v_gene: TRBV15; j_gene: TRBJ2-1; CDR3aa: CATSRDEDTSGRLYNEQFF; CDR3nt: TGTGCCACCAGCAGAGATGAAGATACTAGCGGGAGACTCTACAATGAGCAGTTCTTC
abundance: NA; d_gene: TRBD1; v_gene: TRBV19; j_gene: TRBJ1-2; CDR3aa: CASNSGGYGYTF; CDR3nt: TGTGCCAGTAATTCAGGGGGCTATGGCTACACCTTC
abundance: NA; d_gene: TRBD1; v_gene: TRBV2; j_gene: TRBJ1-2; CDR3aa: CASSETGGCYGYTF; CDR3nt: TGTGCCAGCAGCGAGACAGGGGGCTGCTATGGCTACACCTTC
abundance: NA; d_gene: NA; v_gene: TRBV4-2; j_gene: TRBJ1-3; CDR3aa: CASTHWPLSKGETGNTIYF; CDR3nt: TGTGCCAGCACCCATTGGCCTCTCTCCAAAGGGGAGACTGGAAACACCATATATTTT
abundance: NA; d_gene: NA; v_gene: TRBV2; j_gene: TRBJ2-7; CDR3aa: CASSDREGGVISSYEQYF; CDR3nt: TGTGCCAGCAGTGATCGTGAAGGGGGGGTTATAAGCTCCTACGAGCAGTACTTC
abundance: NA; d_gene: TRBD1; v_gene: TRBV14; j_gene: TRBJ1-1; CDR3aa: CASSPGTEEVNTEAFF; CDR3nt: TGTGCCAGCAGCCCCGGGACAGAAGAGGTGAACACTGAAGCTTTCTTT
abundance: NA; d_gene: TRBD2; v_gene: TRBV30; j_gene: TRBJ2-7; CDR3aa: CAWRRLAGTSYEQYF; CDR3nt: TGTGCCTGGAGGCGACTAGCGGGGACATCATACGAGCAGTACTTC
abundance: NA; d_gene: NA; v_gene: TRBV6-5; j_gene: TRBJ2-2; CDR3aa: CASSHRGRDTGELFF; CDR3nt: TGTGCCAGCAGCCATCGGGGGCGCGACACCGGGGAGCTGTTTTTT
abundance: NA; d_gene: NA; v_gene: TRBV7-2; j_gene: TRBJ2-1; CDR3aa: CASSLEFQRPGNEQFF; CDR3nt: TGTGCCAGCAGCTTAGAGTTCCAACGACCAGGAAATGAGCAGTTCTTC
abundance: NA; d_gene: TRBD2; v_gene: TRBV9; j_gene: TRBJ2-1; CDR3aa: CASTRTSGPYNEQFF; CDR3nt: TGTGCCAGCACCAGGACTAGCGGACCCTACAATGAGCAGTTCTTC